A selection of T cell receptor beta chains follows, all from one sample in a study of CD8+ T cells in alopecia areata. Generated by immunoSEQ multiplex PCR, the TCRdb table keeps only in-frame clones and is missing some. The sample consists of approximately 110,000 clones, roughly three fifths of them appearing once. Specimen: CD8+ T cells sorted from blood, collected at week 24, from a patient treated with tofacitinib. These receptors all come from a human donor with alopecia areata. The CDR3 runs from the conserved cysteine through the conserved F or W. A D gene is named only where the DNA matches it firmly. Rows give clone size only sometimes, using once, few, many, or a class for an expanded clone.

>.|.|TRBJ1-1|TRBV18
CAPQARTEAFF
TGTGCCCCCCAGGCGCGGACTGAAGCTTTCTTT
>.|.|TRBJ1-2|TRBV5-6
CASSSQGFNYGYTF
TGTGCCAGCAGTTCGCAGGGTTTTAACTATGGCTACACCTTC
>.|.|TRBJ1-1|TRBV13
CASSPTPNTEAFF
TGTGCCAGCAGCCCGACACCGAACACTGAAGCTTTCTTT
>.|.|TRBJ2-2|TRBV2
CASSDRMSSGELFF
TGTGCCAGCAGTGACCGGATGTCGTCCGGGGAGCTGTTTTTT
>.|.|TRBJ2-7|TRBV11-2
CASSLGQSWPYEQYF
TGTGCCAGCAGCTTAGGACAATCGTGGCCCTACGAGCAGTACTTC
>once|.|TRBJ2-1|TRBV11-2
CASSFLGNEQFF
TGTGCCAGCAGCTTTCTAGGCAATGAGCAGTTCTTC
>.|.|TRBJ1-1|TRBV30
CAWNAGLNTEAFF
TGTGCCTGGAACGCAGGTTTAAACACTGAAGCTTTCTTT
>.|.|TRBJ2-7|TRBV6-5
CASSYSKAGLDEQYF
TGTGCCAGCAGTTACTCGAAGGCAGGGCTCGACGAGCAGTACTTC
>.|.|TRBJ2-2|TRBV19
CASSTPRTHTGELFF
TGTGCCAGTAGTACGCCCCGGACACACACCGGGGAGCTGTTTTTT
>many|.|TRBJ2-6|TRBV4-2
CASSQDTSSGANVLTF
TGTGCCAGCAGCCAAGATACCTCCTCTGGGGCCAACGTCCTGACTTTC
>.|TRBD2|TRBJ2-1|TRBV6-1
CASSSLAGSDNEQFF
TGTGCCAGCAGTTCACTAGCGGGGAGCGACAATGAGCAGTTCTTC
>.|TRBD2|TRBJ2-3|TRBV27
CASRGTSGWADTQYF
TGTGCCAGCAGGGGAACTAGCGGCTGGGCAGATACGCAGTATTTT
>.|.|TRBJ1-1|TRBV7-3
CASSLFSGIGDTEAFF
TGTGCCAGCAGCTTGTTCTCCGGGATCGGGGACACTGAAGCTTTCTTT
>.|TRBD2|TRBJ2-1|TRBV30
CAWSSLAASYNEQFF
TGTGCCTGGAGTTCACTAGCGGCGAGCTACAATGAGCAGTTCTTC
>.|.|TRBJ1-1|TRBV5-1
CASSFSGLNTEAFF
TGCGCCAGCAGCTTTTCGGGACTGAACACTGAAGCTTTCTTT
>.|.|TRBJ2-1|TRBV27
CASSPGGPNEQFF
TGTGCCAGCAGCCCAGGGGGGCCCAATGAGCAGTTCTTC